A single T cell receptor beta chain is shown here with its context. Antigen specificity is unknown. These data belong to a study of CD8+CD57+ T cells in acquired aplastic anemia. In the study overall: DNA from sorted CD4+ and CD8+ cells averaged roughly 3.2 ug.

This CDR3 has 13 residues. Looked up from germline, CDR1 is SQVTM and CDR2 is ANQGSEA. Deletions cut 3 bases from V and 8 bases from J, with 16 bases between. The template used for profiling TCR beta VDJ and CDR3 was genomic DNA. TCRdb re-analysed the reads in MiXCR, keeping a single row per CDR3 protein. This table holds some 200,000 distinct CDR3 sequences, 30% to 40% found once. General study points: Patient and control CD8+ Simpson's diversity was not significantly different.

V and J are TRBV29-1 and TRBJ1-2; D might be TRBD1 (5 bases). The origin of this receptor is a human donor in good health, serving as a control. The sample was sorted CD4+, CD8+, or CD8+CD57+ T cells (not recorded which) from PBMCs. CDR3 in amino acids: CSVEERDLRGYTF. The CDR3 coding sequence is TGCAGCGTTGAGGAGAGGGACCTTCGAGGCTACACCTTC. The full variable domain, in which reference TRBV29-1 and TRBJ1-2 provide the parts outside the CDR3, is SAVISQKPSRDICQRGTSLTIQCQVDSQVTMMFWYRQQPGQSLTLIATANQGSEATYESGFVIDKFPISRPNLTFSTLTVSNMSPEDSSIYLCSVEERDLRGYTFGSGTRLTVV.